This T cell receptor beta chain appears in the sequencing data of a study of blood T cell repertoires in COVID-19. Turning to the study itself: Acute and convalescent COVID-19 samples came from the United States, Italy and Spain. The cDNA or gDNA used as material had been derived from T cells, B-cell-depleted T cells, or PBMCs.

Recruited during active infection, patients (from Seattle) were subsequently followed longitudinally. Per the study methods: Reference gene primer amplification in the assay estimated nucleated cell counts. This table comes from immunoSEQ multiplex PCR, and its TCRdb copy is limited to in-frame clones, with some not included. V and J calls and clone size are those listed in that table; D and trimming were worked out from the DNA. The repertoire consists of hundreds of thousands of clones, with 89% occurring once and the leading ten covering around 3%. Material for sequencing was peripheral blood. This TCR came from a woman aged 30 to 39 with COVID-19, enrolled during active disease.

For the CDR3, the DNA is TGTGCCAGCAGCTCAGAACCCGGACAGTACGAGCAGTACTTC. Encoded protein: CASSSEPGQYEQYF. The rearrangement uses TRBV7-2 and TRBJ2-7, with D possibly matching TRBD1 (6 bases). Germline V CDR1 and CDR2: SGHTA, FQGNSA. The CDR3 length is 14 residues. V was shortened by 4 bases and J by 4 bases, with 14 bases between the two germline ends.